The source of this T cell receptor (beta chain) is a study of blood T cells in healthy people across ages. Study-wide background: With template switching, about one barcoded beta molecule was captured per two T cells.

Comment on this clonotype: The junction differs from germline at one of its ends, possibly a read error.

Every donor gave approximately 10 milliliters of peripheral blood. The germline V gene has CDR1 LGHDT and CDR2 YNNKEL (reference sequence). CDR3 length: 15 amino acids. Through a sample-barcoded 5' primer and a J-beta primer mix, a second PCR was run for roughly 7 to 11 cycles. TCRdb fed the 5' RACE reads into MiXCR, producing one record per CDR3 protein. This table has fewer than 2,000,000 distinct CDR3 sequences, 39% appearing once. This TCR derives from a human donor in good health. Sequencing used blood. This chain links TRBV3-1 with TRBJ1-2; 8 nucleotides agree with TRBD1. The CDR3 DNA sequence: TGTACCAGCAGCCAATTTGACAGGGGTAGCTATGGCTACACCTTC. This encodes CTSSQFDRGSYGYTF.